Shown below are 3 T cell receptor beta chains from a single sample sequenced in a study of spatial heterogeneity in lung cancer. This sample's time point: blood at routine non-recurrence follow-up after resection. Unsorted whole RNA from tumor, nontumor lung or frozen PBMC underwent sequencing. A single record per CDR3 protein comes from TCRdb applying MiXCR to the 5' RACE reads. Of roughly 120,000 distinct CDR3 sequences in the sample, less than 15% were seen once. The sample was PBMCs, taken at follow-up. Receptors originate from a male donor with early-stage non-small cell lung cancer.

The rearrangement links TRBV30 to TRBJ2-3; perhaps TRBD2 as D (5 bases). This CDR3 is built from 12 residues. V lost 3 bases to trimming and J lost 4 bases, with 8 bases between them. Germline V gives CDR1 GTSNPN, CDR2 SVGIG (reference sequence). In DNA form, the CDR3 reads TGTGCCTGGAGGAGGACTGCAGATACGCAGTATTTT. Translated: CAWRRTADTQYF.

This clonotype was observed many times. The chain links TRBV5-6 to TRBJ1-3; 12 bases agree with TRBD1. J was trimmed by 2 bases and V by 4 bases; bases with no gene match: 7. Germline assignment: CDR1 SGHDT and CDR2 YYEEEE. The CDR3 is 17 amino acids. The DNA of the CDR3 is TGTGCCAGCAGCAGAACCGGGACAGGGGGCACTGGAAACACCATATATTTT. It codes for CASSRTGTGGTGNTIYF.

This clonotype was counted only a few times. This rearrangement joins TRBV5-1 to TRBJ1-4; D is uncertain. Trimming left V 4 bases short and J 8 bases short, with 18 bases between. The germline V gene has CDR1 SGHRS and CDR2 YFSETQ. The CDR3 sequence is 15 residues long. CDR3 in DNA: TGCGCCAGCAGCCCGGACGGAGGCGGCGGGGAAAAACTGTTTTTT. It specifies CASSPDGGGGEKLFF.